The 14 T cell receptor beta chains below were found in one sample sequenced in a study of shared clonotypes between healthy human individuals. Clones were sequenced by immunoSEQ multiplex PCR, and TCRdb holds only the in-frame ones, with some missing. Of about 590,000 clones in the sample, nearly 97% were seen once. Positively selected for CCR7, the CD45RO-negative cells used as naive CD8 cells excluded terminally differentiated effector memory CD45RA+ cells. Input material: naive CD8+ T cells sorted from blood. All receptors come from a woman in her twenties or thirties in good health.

The V call is TRBV29-1, the J call TRBJ2-1; tentatively, D is TRBD1 (6 bases). Looked up from germline, CDR1 is SQVTM and CDR2 is ANQGSEA. The CDR3 is 15 amino acids. Between the trimmed V and J ends, which lost 5 bases and 8 bases, there was a span of 22 bases. Here the CDR3 DNA reads TGCAGCGTTTTTTTCGTAAACAGGGTTCAGGATGAGCAGTTCTTC. Translation: CSVFFVNRVQDEQFF.

V and J are TRBV5-4 and TRBJ1-1; D is perhaps TRBD1 (5 bases). Deletions cut 4 bases from V and 2 bases from J, with 15 bases between. The CDR3 contains 15 residues. CDR1 and CDR2 from the germline V gene are SGHNT and YYREEE (reference sequence). Written as DNA, the CDR3 is TGTGCCAGCAGCCCGTGGACTGGGGGTAACACTGAAGCTTTCTTT. Amino acid sequence: CASSPWTGGNTEAFF.

This sequence joins TRBV27 and TRBJ2-1, with D perhaps matching TRBD1 (6 bases). The CDR3 spans 14 residues. The germline V gene has CDR1 MNHEY and CDR2 SMNVEV (reference sequence). Trimming removed 7 bases from V and 0 bases from J, with 10 bases in between. In DNA, the CDR3 is TGTGCCAGCACCGACAGGTCCTCCTACAATGAGCAGTTCTTC. It codes for CASTDRSSYNEQFF.

This chain uses TRBV5-6 with TRBJ2-1; no reliable D call. With 6 bases removed from V and 6 bases from J, the gap between germline ends came to 10 bases. The length of the CDR3 is 12 residues. Per germline, CDR1 SGHDT and CDR2 YYEEEE. The CDR3 bases are TGTGCCAGCATGGCCAGCCCCAATGAGCAGTTCTTC. Translating it yields CASMASPNEQFF.

The chain's CDR3 is CAIKSRYNEQFF. The DNA for the CDR3 is TGTGCCATCAAATCCAGGTACAATGAGCAGTTCTTC. V gene TRBV19 combines with J gene TRBJ2-1; unclear D gene. This CDR3 contains 12 residues. V gave up 10 bases and J gave up 4 bases, with 11 bases separating them. Germline CDR1 and CDR2: LNHDA and SQIVND (reference sequence).

V is TRBV30 and J is TRBJ2-1; D is undetermined. The V and J ends lost 0 bases and 0 bases respectively, with 12 bases between them. Germline V CDR1 and CDR2: GTSNPN, SVGIG (reference sequence). The CDR3 spans 16 residues. As DNA, the CDR3 is TGTGCCTGGAGTGTAATGGTACCCAGCTCCTACAATGAGCAGTTCTTC. Its translation is CAWSVMVPSSYNEQFF.

V gene TRBV6-1 combines with J gene TRBJ2-1, with D perhaps matching TRBD1 (5 bases). The CDR3 loop spans 14 amino acids. V was cut by 4 bases and J by 5 bases, with 12 bases left in between. Germline CDR1 and CDR2: MNHNS and SASEGT. CDR3 bases: TGTGCCAGCAGTGCGTTAGGGGTGGACAATGAGCAGTTCTTC. This codes for CASSALGVDNEQFF.

The chain links TRBV9 to TRBJ1-1; D perhaps matches TRBD1 (5 bases). The V and J ends lost 7 bases and 4 bases respectively, with 11 bases between them. The CDR3 extends over 12 amino acids. Per the germline V gene, CDR1 is SGDLS and CDR2 is YYNGEE. The CDR3 sequence: CASQGGGTEAFF. In DNA form, the CDR3 reads TGTGCCAGCCAGGGTGGCGGCACTGAAGCTTTCTTT.

This chain connects TRBV27 to TRBJ2-5; TRBD2 matches at 10 bases. Germline CDR1 and CDR2: MNHEY and SMNVEV (reference sequence). Unmatched junction bases numbered 11, after V lost 2 bases and J lost 5 bases. CDR3 length equals 17 residues. The CDR3, as DNA: TGTGCCAGCAGTTTAGGGAGCGGGAGGGCCCTCTGGGAGACCCAGTACTTC. Translated, it gives CASSLGSGRALWETQYF.

The V call is TRBV6-1, the J call TRBJ2-2; D is ambiguous. CDR3 length equals 14 residues. V lost 3 bases to trimming and J lost 0 bases, with 5 bases between them. In germline, CDR1 is MNHNS, CDR2 SASEGT. DNA of the CDR3: TGTGCCAGCAGTGACGGAGCGAACACCGGGGAGCTGTTTTTT. It yields the protein CASSDGANTGELFF.

The V and J genes are TRBV9 and TRBJ1-1; a possible D gene is TRBD1 (5 bases). Germline CDR1 SGDLS, CDR2 YYNGEE. This CDR3 is built from 14 residues. V was cut by 0 bases and J by 4 bases, with 10 bases left in between. The CDR3 DNA follows: TGTGCCAGCAGCGTAGCCGGGGGAAGCACTGAAGCTTTCTTT. Residues: CASSVAGGSTEAFF.

The chain combines TRBV2 with TRBJ1-5; 9 nucleotides match TRBD1. CDR1 SNHLY and CDR2 FYNNEI come from the germline V gene. CDR3 length: 14 residues. Trimming cost V 4 bases and J 10 bases; bases outside gene matches: 8. The CDR3 here is CASSAGQGLAPQHF. Written as DNA, the CDR3 is TGTGCCAGCAGTGCAGGACAGGGGCTGGCTCCCCAGCATTTT. Complete variable domain (other parts from reference TRBV2 and TRBJ1-5): EPEVTQTPSHQVTQMGQEVILRCVPISNHLYFYWYRQILGQKVEFLVSFYNNEISEKSEIFDDQFSVERPDGSNFTLKIRSTKLEDSAMYFCASSAGQGLAPQHFGDGTRLSIL.

This rearrangement joins TRBV9 to TRBJ1-4, with TRBD1 identical over 9 bases. Unmatched junction bases numbered 7, after V lost 3 bases and J lost 7 bases. In germline, CDR1 is SGDLS, CDR2 YYNGEE. The CDR3 is 15 amino acids. CDR3 coding DNA: TGTGCCAGCAGCGCAGGGGACAGGGTCTTTGAAAAACTGTTTTTT. Translation: CASSAGDRVFEKLFF.

The V call is TRBV7-6, the J call TRBJ2-7; D is perhaps TRBD2 (6 bases). Germline CDR1 SGHVS, CDR2 FNYEAQ. There are 14 residues in the CDR3. V was cut by 2 bases and J by 2 bases, with 10 bases left in between. CDR3 amino acids: CASSLSSSAYEQYF. DNA of the CDR3: TGTGCCAGCAGCTTATCCTCTAGCGCCTACGAGCAGTACTTC. The full variable domain, completed using reference TRBV7-6 and TRBJ2-7, is GAGVSQSPRYKVTKRGQDVALRCDPISGHVSLYWYRQALGQGPEFLTYFNYEAQQDKSGLPNDRFSAERPEGSISTLTIQRTEQRDSAMYRCASSLSSSAYEQYFGPGTRLTVT.